This TCR beta chain was documented in a study of T cell responses to AZD1222 COVID-19 vaccine. At the level of the study: Timing groups of about 4 and about 12 weeks for second doses were pooled. Study observations and caveats: White British donors predominated, females outnumbered males, and clonal diversity was possibly underestimated. Within unmutated variant regions lay the reported targets of nearly half of spike-specific TCRs. An increase in Spike-specific TCR breadth and depth was observed after two AZD1222 doses.

The CDR3 contains 13 residues. Trimming pared 0 bases from V and 0 bases from J, leaving 1 base between. In germline, CDR1 is KGHSH, CDR2 LQKENI. Comment on this clone: The antigen is unknown.

The repertoire was sequenced with immunoSEQ multiplex PCR; TCRdb's copy has only in-frame clones and lacks some. The sample has around 100,000 clones, 91% seen once. The receptor was isolated from an adult in good health. The V call is TRBV18, the J call TRBJ2-3; D uncertain. The sequences come from peripheral blood, collected on day 0 of AZD1222 vaccination. This chain's CDR3 is CASSPPSTDTQYF. The CDR3 DNA reads as TGTGCCAGCTCACCACCGAGCACAGATACGCAGTATTTT.